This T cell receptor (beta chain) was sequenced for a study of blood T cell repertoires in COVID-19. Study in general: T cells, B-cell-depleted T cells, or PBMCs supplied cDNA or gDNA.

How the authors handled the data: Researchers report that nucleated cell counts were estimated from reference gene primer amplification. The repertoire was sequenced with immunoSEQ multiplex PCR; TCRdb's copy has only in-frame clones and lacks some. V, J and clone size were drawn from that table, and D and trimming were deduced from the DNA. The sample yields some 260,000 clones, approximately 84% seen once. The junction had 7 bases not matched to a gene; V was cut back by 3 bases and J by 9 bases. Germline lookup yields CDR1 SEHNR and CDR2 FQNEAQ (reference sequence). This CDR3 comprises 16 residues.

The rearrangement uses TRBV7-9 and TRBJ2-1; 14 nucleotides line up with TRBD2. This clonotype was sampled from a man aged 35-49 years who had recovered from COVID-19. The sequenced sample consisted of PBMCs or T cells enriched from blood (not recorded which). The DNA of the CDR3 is TGTGCCAGCAGCTTGGGACTAGCGGGAGTGGGCGGTGAGCAGTTCTTC. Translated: CASSLGLAGVGGEQFF.